Presented here are 28 T cell receptor beta chains from one specimen sequenced in a study of blood T cells in healthy people across ages. A second PCR of 7 to 11 cycles used a sample-barcoded 5' primer and a J-beta primer mix. MiXCR was run by TCRdb on the 5' RACE reads, yielding one entry per CDR3 protein. Of around 870,000 distinct CDR3 sequences in the sample, under 35% were seen once. The specimen was blood. These receptors all come from a woman older than 75 in good health.

This clonotype was seen only a few times. The gene calls are TRBV18 and TRBJ1-4; TRBD1 is a possible D gene (5 bases). The length of the CDR3 is 15 residues. Between the trimmed V and J ends, which lost 5 bases and 4 bases, there was a span of 14 bases. Germline CDR1 KGHSH, CDR2 LQKENI. CDR3: CASSSETVNNEKLFF. CDR3 bases: TGTGCCAGCTCATCCGAGACAGTCAATAATGAAAAACTGTTTTTT.

Written as DNA, the CDR3 is TGTGCCAGCTCACCAACAACAGGGGTAAATGAAAAACTGTTTTTT. Protein: CASSPTTGVNEKLFF. The gene calls are TRBV18 and TRBJ1-4, with 7 bases identical to TRBD1. This CDR3 comprises 15 residues. CDR1 is KGHSH and CDR2 is LQKENI in the germline V gene. Losses at the gene ends were 2 bases for V and 5 bases for J; bases not matched to a gene: 5.

This clonotype was seen repeatedly, ten times or more. V is TRBV10-3 and J is TRBJ2-7, with D uncertain. CDR3 length: 12 amino acids. Per the germline V gene, CDR1 is ENHRY and CDR2 is SYGVKD. Trimming pared 4 bases from V and 3 bases from J, leaving 7 bases between. CDR3 nucleotides: TGTGCCATCAGTGGACAAAACTACGAGCAGTACTTC. Encoded protein: CAISGQNYEQYF.

A remark on this clonotype: This could be a read error, since a much larger clone is one nucleotide away. The CDR3: CASSPSGGSNEQYF. The CDR3 region has the DNA TGTGCCAGCAGCCCTTCTGGGGGGAGCAATGAGCAGTACTTC. The chain carries TRBV7-9 and TRBJ2-5, with TRBD2 as a possible D gene (6 bases). V lost 5 bases and J 11 bases, leaving 21 bases between the germline ends. The CDR3 runs to 14 residues. In germline, CDR1 is SEHNR, CDR2 FQNEAQ (reference sequence).

The chain has TRBV7-2 and TRBJ2-5; 9 bases match TRBD2. The DNA end is a closer match to TRBJ2-7, so the J assignment may be wrong. Germline V gene lookup returns CDR1 SGHTA and CDR2 FQGNSA. The CDR3 has 13 amino acids. CDR3 in amino acids: CASSWTSDYEQYF. Written as DNA, the CDR3 is TGTGCCAGCAGCTGGACTAGCGACTACGAGCAGTACTTC.

This clonotype was detected many times. V usage is TRBV20-1 and J usage is TRBJ2-4, with a tentative D call TRBD1 (6 bases). V gave up 3 bases and J gave up 0 bases, with 12 bases separating them. The germline V gene encodes CDR1 DFQATT and CDR2 SNEGSKA (reference sequence). The CDR3 has 15 residues. The CDR3 sequence is CSASGTLLAKNIQYF. CDR3 in DNA: TGCAGTGCTAGCGGGACATTACTAGCCAAAAACATTCAGTACTTC.

Ten or more counts support this clonotype. This rearrangement joins TRBV6-5 to TRBJ2-3; D might be TRBD2 (6 bases). Germline loops: CDR1 MNHEY, CDR2 SVGAGI. CDR3 length equals 15 residues. V dropped 6 bases and J dropped 4 bases, with 17 bases sitting between them. The DNA for the CDR3 is TGTGCCAGCAGCTCGACTAGAAGCGGATCAGATACGCAGTATTTT. Amino acids: CASSSTRSGSDTQYF.

This clonotype was observed many times. The CDR3 region has the DNA TGTGCCAGCAGCAGGACAGGGGGGCCGTCGACAGATACGCAGTATTTT. This encodes CASSRTGGPSTDTQYF. The V call is TRBV11-2, the J call TRBJ2-3; 10 positions match TRBD1. The V and J ends lost 5 bases and 3 bases, in that order; junction bases with no gene match: 8. Per the germline V gene, CDR1 is SGHAT and CDR2 is FQNNGV. This CDR3 has 16 residues.

This clonotype has only a few counts. The V call is TRBV27, the J call TRBJ2-2; maybe TRBD2 (6 bases). This CDR3 is built from 16 residues. CDR1 MNHEY and CDR2 SMNVEV come from the germline V gene (reference sequence). V shed 1 base and J shed 5 bases, with 14 bases lying between them. CDR3 in amino acids: CASSLLWDFPTGELFF. CDR3 nucleotides: TGTGCCAGCAGTTTATTATGGGACTTTCCAACCGGGGAGCTGTTTTTT.

There are many counts of this clonotype. The chain carries TRBV29-1 and TRBJ2-7, with TRBD1 identical over 8 bases. The CDR3 runs 14 residues. Per germline, CDR1 SQVTM and CDR2 ANQGSEA. Unmatched junction bases numbered 9, after V lost 7 bases and J lost 1 base. CDR3 coding DNA: TGCAGCGCTACTAACACAGGGGGGTCCTACGAGCAGTACTTC. Protein product: CSATNTGGSYEQYF.

The CDR3 coding sequence is TGTGGCACCGGGCTAGCCCCCACAGATACGCAGTATTTT. It is translated as CGTGLAPTDTQYF. The V gene is TRBV2, the J gene TRBJ2-3; D possibly corresponds to TRBD2 (5 bases). This CDR3 is built from 13 residues. Germline V lookup: CDR1 SNHLY, CDR2 FYNNEI.

This clonotype was seen many times. V is TRBV28 and J is TRBJ2-7; unclear D gene. Germline V gives CDR1 MDHEN, CDR2 SYDVKM. Trimming took off 3 bases at V and 6 bases at J, with 6 bases between the two ends. There are 11 residues in the CDR3. The CDR3 spells CASSFRTEQYF. The CDR3 DNA reads TGTGCCAGCAGTTTCCGAACCGAGCAGTACTTC.

This clonotype appeared many times. CDR3 DNA sequence: TGTGCCAGCAGCAGACGAGCCGGAGGCGCTACGCAGTATTTT. Its translation: CASSRRAGGATQYF. The chain employs TRBV14 and TRBJ2-3, with a possible D match to TRBD2 (5 bases). The germline CDR1 and CDR2 sequences are SGHDN and FVKESK. This CDR3 has 14 amino acids. V was pared by 5 bases and J by 8 bases, with 17 bases between.

This clonotype was seen only a few times. V is TRBV7-2 and J is TRBJ2-3; no firm D call. Germline CDR1 and CDR2: SGHTA and FQGNSA. CDR3 length equals 13 residues. Between the trimmed V and J ends, which lost 6 bases and 4 bases, there was a span of 11 bases. This chain's CDR3 is CASRPIGADTQYF. The CDR3 DNA sequence: TGTGCCAGCAGGCCTATAGGCGCAGATACGCAGTATTTT. Full variable domain (rest looked up from reference TRBV7-2 and TRBJ2-3): GAGVSQSPSNKVTEKGKDVELRCDPISGHTALYWYRQSLGQGLEFLIYFQGNSAPDKSGLPSDRFSAERTGGSVSTLTIQRTQQEDSAVYLCASRPIGADTQYFGPGTRLTVL.

This clonotype was observed at least ten times. The chain uses TRBV5-1 and TRBJ2-5; the D gene is possibly TRBD1 (6 bases). Per the germline V gene, CDR1 is SGHRS and CDR2 is YFSETQ. The V end was cut by 6 bases, the J end by 4 bases, with 13 bases between. This CDR3 has 13 amino acids. For the CDR3, the DNA is TGCGCCAGCACCCAGGGACAAGCAGAGACCCAGTACTTC. This translates into CASTQGQAETQYF.

The table lists this clonotype with many counts. CDR3 DNA: TGTGCCAGCAGCGTACTGGCGGGGGTTACAGATACGCAGTATTTT. Its protein is CASSVLAGVTDTQYF. The rearrangement joins TRBV9 to TRBJ2-3; 7 nucleotides match TRBD2. Per germline, CDR1 SGDLS and CDR2 YYNGEE. The CDR3 covers 15 residues. Unmatched junction bases numbered 5, after V lost 1 base and J lost 3 bases. The whole variable domain, filled in from reference TRBV9 and TRBJ2-3, reads DSGVTQTPKHLITATGQRVTLRCSPRSGDLSVYWYQQSLDQGLQFLIQYYNGEERAKGNILERFSAQQFPDLHSELNLSSLELGDSALYFCASSVLAGVTDTQYFGPGTRLTVL.

This clonotype was seen a handful of times. The V and J genes are TRBV12-3 or TRBV12-4 and TRBJ1-5; no definite D call. Trimming stripped 6 bases from V and 5 bases from J, with 11 bases between. The CDR3 runs 13 residues. CDR3 region: CASRKGMDQPQHF. Written as DNA, the CDR3 is TGTGCCAGCAGGAAAGGGATGGATCAGCCCCAGCATTTT.

This clonotype was seen only a few times. The chain joins TRBV6-2 or TRBV6-3 to TRBJ1-2, with TRBD1 matching 10 bases. CDR1 MNHEY and CDR2 SVGEGT come from the germline V gene. The ends lost 6 bases at V and 6 bases at J; junction bases unmatched: 13. The CDR3 covers 16 residues. CDR3 DNA sequence: TGTGCCAGCAGACGCCTCCTCGGGGACAGGGGAAATGGCTACACCTTC. Translated: CASRRLLGDRGNGYTF.

Note on this clonotype: A much larger clone lies one base from this, so it may be a read error. The rearrangement joins TRBV7-2 to TRBJ2-3; TRBD2 aligns across 9 bases. This CDR3 has 15 amino acids. Germline values: CDR1 SGHTA, CDR2 FQGNSA. The CDR3 region is CACSLSAGGPDTQYF. The CDR3 nucleotides are TGTGCCTGCAGCTTATCGGCGGGGGGGCCGGATACGCAGTATTTT.

The chain is built from TRBV6-1 and TRBJ1-1, with no clear D. This CDR3 region has 13 residues. V lost 5 bases and J lost 7, with 14 bases in between. Per germline, CDR1 MNHNS and CDR2 SASEGT. The CDR3 loop reads CASSLDRNLEAFF. The DNA for the CDR3 is TGTGCCAGCAGTCTAGACCGGAACCTTGAAGCTTTCTTT.

This chain joins TRBV7-9 and TRBJ1-4, with 7 bases that match TRBD1. Losses at the gene ends were 7 bases for V and 4 bases for J; bases not matched to a gene: 6. Per the germline V gene, CDR1 is SEHNR and CDR2 is FQNEAQ (reference sequence). The CDR3 totals 14 residues. The CDR3 nucleotides read TGTGCCAGCACCCCGACAGGGTTTAATGAAAAACTGTTTTTT. This encodes CASTPTGFNEKLFF.

A note on this clonotype: Since the CDR3 does not end with the conserved phenylalanine or tryptophan, this likely comes from a read error. This CDR3 is CASSQDSEQFL. CDR3 DNA: TGCGCCAGCAGCCAAGACAGTGAGCAGTTCTTG. This rearrangement joins TRBV4-3 to TRBJ2-1; D is ambiguous. With 0 bases removed from V and 9 bases from J, the gap between germline ends came to 3 bases. Per the germline V gene, CDR1 is LGHNA and CDR2 is YSLEER. This CDR3 contains 11 residues.

This clonotype has only a few counts. The rearrangement joins TRBV6-2 or TRBV6-3 to TRBJ1-1; no firm D call. The CDR3 runs to 15 residues. V lost 5 bases, J lost 5 bases, and 18 bases lay in between. From germline, CDR1 is MNHEY and CDR2 SVGEGT. The CDR3 coding sequence is TGTGCCAGCAGTGCCGTGCCCAGAGCGGGGACTGAAGCTTTCTTT. This codes for CASSAVPRAGTEAFF.

This clonotype was counted once. The rearrangement links TRBV18 to TRBJ2-6; the D call may be TRBD1 or TRBD2 (5 bases each). The V and J ends lost 1 base and 0 bases respectively, with 10 bases between them. CDR3 length: 17 amino acids. Germline CDR1 reads KGHSH; CDR2 reads LQKENI. As DNA, the CDR3 is TGTGCCAGCTCACCACAGGGGAGCAGCTCTGGGGCCAACGTCCTGACTTTC. It codes for CASSPQGSSSGANVLTF.

This chain links TRBV15 with TRBJ1-1; D possibly corresponds to TRBD1 (5 bases). CDR3 length equals 13 residues. The germline gives CDR1 LNHNV, CDR2 YYDKDF (reference sequence). The V gene lost 1 base and the J gene lost 8 bases, with 11 bases spanning the gap. For the CDR3, the DNA is TGTGCCACCAGCAGAGCCGGTCGGGGGGAAGCTTTCTTT. Translated: CATSRAGRGEAFF.

In its sample, this clonotype was seen many times. Given a much more abundant clone one base away, this may be a read error. The CDR3 DNA sequence: TGTGCCAGCAGTTTAGTGGAGGGGGCGAATAATGAGCAGTACTTC. Translating it yields CASSLVEGANNEQYF. The rearrangement joins TRBV27 to TRBJ2-5; tentative D call: TRBD1 (7 bases). Trimming shortened V by 2 bases and J by 11 bases, and 21 bases separated the two germline ends. Germline V gene data show CDR1 as MNHEY and CDR2 as SMNVEV (reference sequence). The length of the CDR3 is 15 residues.

This clonotype was seen just once. It may be a read error: a sequence one base away is much more abundant. This rearrangement joins TRBV29-1 to TRBJ1-2, with D maybe TRBD1 (5 bases). CDR3 length: 12 amino acids. Looked up from germline, CDR1 is SQVTM and CDR2 is ANQGSEA. In DNA form, the CDR3 reads TGCAGCGTTGTATGGCAGGGCTATGGCTGCACCTTC. As protein: CSVVWQGYGCTF.

The chain has TRBV5-6 and TRBJ1-6; D call uncertain. In germline, CDR1 is SGHDT, CDR2 YYEEEE. CDR3 length: 11 residues. Trimming shortened V by 9 bases and J by 7 bases, and 8 bases separated the two germline ends. CDR3 DNA sequence: TGTGCCATTCCTCTGAATTCACCCCTCCACTTT. This codes for CAIPLNSPLHF.